These T cell receptor beta chains were read from a single sample in a study of blood T cells in healthy people across ages. TCRdb called the 5' RACE reads again in MiXCR, with one record for every CDR3 protein. The data show around 870,000 distinct CDR3 sequences, 29% seen once. Sequenced input: blood. The receptor set was obtained from a woman aged 80 or over in good health. CDR3s include the opening cysteine and the closing phenylalanine or tryptophan. The D gene is left open where the match is weak. A row's size may be missing; if present it is once, few, many or a size class.

>13|TRBJ2-1|-|many|TRBV6-2/TRBV6-3
CASSWGVPNEQFF
TGTGCCAGCAGTTGGGGGGTCCCGAATGAGCAGTTCTTC
>15|TRBJ1-2|-|-|TRBV4-2
CASSQVGDKPHGHTF
TGTGCCAGCAGCCAAGTGGGCGACAAACCGCATGGCCACACCTTC
>16|TRBJ2-7|TRBD1|few|TRBV5-5
CASSLRGDRVYNEQYF
TGTGCCAGCAGCTTGAGGGGGGACAGGGTTTACAATGAGCAGTACTTC
>14|TRBJ2-1|TRBD1|-|TRBV25-1
CASRRDSSYNERFF
TGTGCCAGTCGTCGGGACAGCTCCTACAATGAGCGGTTCTTC
>17|TRBJ2-3|-|many|TRBV6-1
CASSGFSGATSTDTQYF
TGTGCCAGCAGTGGGTTTAGTGGGGCTACTAGCACAGATACGCAGTATTTT
>13|TRBJ2-2|-|-|TRBV14
CASSQQFAGERFF
TGTGCCAGTAGCCAACAGTTCGCCGGGGAGCGGTTTTTT
>14|TRBJ1-2|-|-|TRBV6-5
CASARGGTNYGYTF
TGTGCCAGCGCCAGGGGAGGTACTAACTATGGCTACACCTTC
>13|TRBJ1-2|TRBD1|-|TRBV18
CASLQGQTNGYTF
TGTGCCAGCTTACAGGGACAGACCAACGGCTACACCTTC
>16|TRBJ2-1|TRBD2|many|TRBV5-4
CASSPVLAGGYNEQFF
TGTGCCAGCAGCCCGGTTCTAGCGGGGGGTTACAATGAGCAGTTCTTC
>17|TRBJ2-5|TRBD2|many|TRBV6-2/TRBV6-3
CASSNPTSGGYQETQYF
TGTGCCAGCAGTAACCCGACTAGCGGGGGGTACCAAGAGACCCAGTACTTC
>16|TRBJ1-1|TRBD1|-|TRBV18
CASSPVGDRGRVKAFF
TGTGCCAGCTCACCCGTAGGGGACAGGGGGCGCGTTAAAGCTTTCTTT
>15|TRBJ1-2|TRBD1|few|TRBV6-6
CASSYERDRAYGYTF
TGTGCCAGCAGTTACGAACGGGACAGGGCTTATGGCTACACCTTC
>15|TRBJ2-5|-|many|TRBV5-1
CASSLEAVVQETQYF
TGCGCCAGCAGCTTGGAAGCGGTGGTACAAGAGACCCAGTACTTC
>11|TRBJ1-2|-|many|TRBV11-2
CASSFGTGYTF
TGTGCCAGCAGCTTCGGGACGGGCTACACCTTC
>15|TRBJ2-7|TRBD2|many|TRBV20-1
CSARDPLAGGYEQYF
TGCAGTGCTAGAGATCCGCTAGCGGGGGGCTACGAGCAGTACTTC
>15|TRBJ2-4|-|-|TRBV6-1
CASSEAKGTKNIQYF
TGTGCCAGCAGTGAAGCTAAGGGGACCAAAAACATTCAGTACTTC
>15|TRBJ1-4|-|-|TRBV21-1
CASSPDRATNEKLFF
TGTGCCAGCAGCCCGGACAGGGCAACTAATGAAAAACTGTTTTTT
>13|TRBJ1-1|-|-|TRBV9
CASSASMNTEAFF
TGTGCCAGCAGCGCATCAATGAACACTGAAGCTTTCTTT
>16|TRBJ2-4|TRBD1|-|TRBV7-2
CASASGQVKAKNIQYF
TGTGCCAGCGCATCTGGACAGGTGAAAGCCAAAAACATTCAGTACTTC
>14|TRBJ2-2|-|-|TRBV4-3
CASSQEWYTGERFF
TGCGCCAGCAGCCAAGAATGGTACACCGGGGAGCGGTTTTTT
>11|TRBJ1-6|-|few|TRBV20-1
CSAARGSPLHF
TGCAGTGCTGCCCGGGGATCACCCCTCCACTTT
>16|TRBJ1-6|TRBD1|many|TRBV20-1
CSARDVRTGEMKVLHF
TGCAGTGCTAGAGATGTTAGGACAGGGGAAATGAAGGTCCTCCACTTT
>13|TRBJ2-7|TRBD1|-|TRBV7-2
CASSIGQGFAQYF
TGTGCCAGCAGCATAGGACAGGGGTTTGCGCAGTACTTC
>15|TRBJ2-7|-|-|TRBV21-1
CASSKPGQGYYEQYF
TGTGCCAGCAGCAAACCGGGACAGGGGTACTACGAGCAGTACTTC
>13|TRBJ2-7|-|many|TRBV15
CATSREGRYEQYF
TGTGCCACCAGCAGAGAAGGAAGGTACGAGCAGTACTTC
>16|TRBJ1-5|-|-|TRBV2
CASSENPGAGNQPQHF
TGTGCCAGCAGTGAAAACCCTGGCGCTGGGAATCAGCCCCAGCATTTT
>13|TRBJ2-7|-|-|TRBV2
CASRDVSSYEQYF
TGTGCCAGCCGGGACGTAAGCTCCTACGAGCAGTACTTC
>15|TRBJ2-4|-|many|TRBV15
CATSRDRGAGNIQYF
TGTGCCACCAGCAGAGATAGGGGGGCAGGAAACATTCAGTACTTC
>13|TRBJ2-3|-|-|TRBV14
CASSLRLADTQYF
TGTGCCAGCAGCCTCCGACTGGCAGATACGCAGTATTTT
>14|TRBJ2-3|-|-|TRBV5-1
CASSSQGFPDTQYF
TGCGCCAGCAGCAGTCAGGGTTTTCCAGATACGCAGTATTTT
>16|TRBJ1-2|TRBD1|few|TRBV6-1
CASSGTGGLFGYGYTF
TGTGCCAGCAGTGGGACAGGGGGCCTGTTTGGCTATGGCTACACCTTC
>17|TRBJ1-5|TRBD1|-|TRBV7-9
CASSQSDRGSSNQPQHF
TGTGCCAGCAGTCAGTCGGACAGGGGGAGTAGCAATCAGCCCCAGCATTTT
>15|TRBJ1-2|-|many|TRBV20-1
CSARDLGRENYGYTF
TGCAGTGCTAGAGATTTGGGCAGGGAAAACTATGGCTACACCTTC
>15|TRBJ2-2|-|-|TRBV6-2/TRBV6-3
CASSYAVGNTGELFF
TGTGCCAGCAGTTACGCAGTGGGCAACACCGGGGAGCTGTTTTTT
>14|TRBJ1-4|-|-|TRBV7-6
CASSLTSTNEKLFF
TGTGCCAGCAGCTTAACGTCAACTAATGAAAAACTGTTTTTT
>15|TRBJ2-7|-|-|TRBV14
CASSQARTLRSEQYF
TGTGCCAGCAGCCAAGCTCGGACCCTACGGAGCGAGCAGTACTTC
>13|TRBJ1-2|-|many|TRBV5-5
CASSLAGQGSYTF
TGTGCCAGCAGCTTGGCCGGGCAGGGCAGCTACACCTTC
>17|TRBJ2-2|TRBD1|-|TRBV6-2/TRBV6-3
CASSYPPRGLGTGELFF
TGTGCCAGCAGTTACCCCCCGAGGGGGCTGGGCACCGGGGAGCTGTTTTTT
>15|TRBJ1-5|-|few|TRBV12-3/TRBV12-4
CASSFYPISDQPQHF
TGTGCCAGCAGTTTTTACCCCATTTCGGATCAGCCCCAGCATTTT
>19|TRBJ2-2|-|-|TRBV6-2/TRBV6-3
CASSYSTNPATGNTGELFF
TGTGCCAGCAGTTACTCGACAAATCCCGCGACAGGGAACACCGGGGAGCTGTTTTTT
>13|TRBJ1-6|-|many|TRBV7-6
CASGAGLNSPLHF
TGTGCCAGCGGCGCTGGGTTAAATTCACCCCTCCACTTT
>12|TRBJ1-1|-|few|TRBV6-5
CASSTTGSGAFF
TGTGCCAGCAGTACCACAGGGAGTGGAGCTTTCTTT
>16|TRBJ2-5|TRBD2|few|TRBV28
CASSGTSGGARETQYF
TGTGCCAGCAGTGGGACTAGCGGGGGGGCCCGGGAGACCCAGTACTTC
>15|TRBJ1-5|-|few|TRBV12-3/TRBV12-4
CASSFDGTPNQPQHF
TGTGCCAGCAGTTTTGACGGGACACCTAATCAGCCCCAGCATTTT
>18|TRBJ2-7|TRBD2|-|TRBV7-2
CASSLPSGRPRGGYEQYF
TGTGCCAGCAGCCTACCTAGCGGGAGACCCAGGGGGGGCTACGAGCAGTACTTC